Listed here are 19 T cell receptor beta chains from one sample, sequenced in a study of blood T cell repertoires in COVID-19. Profiling relied on immunoSEQ multiplex PCR, and the TCRdb table lists in-frame clones only, not all of them. This table holds 140,000 to 150,000 clones, over 80% found once. Material: peripheral blood. These receptor sequences come from a woman aged 45-60 years with acute or convalescent COVID-19.

This clone was seen a single time. The chain links TRBV29-1 to TRBJ2-7; 9 nucleotides align to TRBD1. After removal of 6 bases from V and 3 bases from J, the junction contained 6 bases not matched to a gene. The CDR3 spans 13 residues. Germline-derived CDR1 and CDR2 are SQVTM and ANQGSEA. The CDR3 sequence is CSVETGGGYEQYF. The CDR3 coding sequence is TGCAGCGTGGAGACAGGGGGTGGCTACGAGCAGTACTTC.

CDR3 in amino acids: CASSFSDFSTDTQYF. CDR3 coding DNA: TGTGCCAGCAGCTTCTCGGACTTTAGCACAGATACGCAGTATTTT. This sequence joins TRBV7-2 and TRBJ2-3, with D tentatively TRBD2 (5 bases). The CDR3 is 15 amino acids. V shed 3 bases and J shed 0 bases, with 10 bases lying between them. From germline, CDR1 is SGHTA and CDR2 FQGNSA.

The V and J genes are TRBV11-2 and TRBJ2-3; D may be TRBD1 (6 bases). The germline CDR1 and CDR2 sequences are SGHAT and FQNNGV. The germline V and J ends were trimmed by 1 base and 3 bases, with 8 bases remaining between them. This CDR3 contains 14 residues. This CDR3 reads CASSLARGTDTQYF. DNA for the CDR3: TGTGCCAGCAGCTTAGCCAGGGGAACAGATACGCAGTATTTT.

The rearrangement links TRBV4-2 to TRBJ1-1; 8 bases agree with TRBD1. V shed 3 bases and J 1 base; nucleotides not matched to a gene: 7. The CDR3 runs to 16 residues. The germline gives CDR1 LGHNA, CDR2 YNFKEQ. The chain's CDR3 is CASSHLPGQGNTEAFF. CDR3 sequence (DNA): TGTGCCAGCAGCCACCTTCCCGGACAGGGGAACACTGAAGCTTTCTTT.

This clone appeared once. The chain couples TRBV5-1 to TRBJ1-3; no clear D gene. V shed 2 bases and J shed 0 bases, with 9 bases lying between them. The CDR3 consists of 15 residues. Germline loops: CDR1 SGHRS, CDR2 YFSETQ. The CDR3 sequence: CASSLNAPSGNTIYF. CDR3 in DNA: TGCGCCAGCAGCTTAAACGCGCCCTCTGGAAACACCATATATTTT.

The V and J genes are TRBV6-4 and TRBJ1-1; 8 bases map to TRBD1. Germline loops: CDR1 MRHNA, CDR2 SNTAGT. V trimming: 4 bases; J trimming: 8 bases; junction bases outside the gene matches: 6. The CDR3 has 13 residues. The CDR3 DNA reads as TGTGCCAGCAGTGCCCGGACAGGGCGGGAAGCTTTCTTT. This gives the protein CASSARTGREAFF.

This chain's CDR3 is CASSESGGQGNSPLHF. CDR3 DNA: TGCGCCAGCAGTGAGTCGGGGGGACAGGGTAATTCACCCCTCCACTTT. The genes are TRBV10-2 and TRBJ1-6; TRBD1 matches at 9 bases. Trimming removed 0 bases from V and 6 bases from J; junction bases left unmatched: 3. CDR3 length: 16 amino acids. The germline gives CDR1 WSHSY, CDR2 SAAADI.

This clone was observed once. The chain couples TRBV6-4 to TRBJ1-2; possibly TRBD1 for D (5 bases). Between the trimmed V and J ends, which lost 2 bases and 4 bases, there was a span of 14 bases. Per the germline V gene, CDR1 is MRHNA and CDR2 is SNTAGT. The CDR3 consists of 15 residues. The CDR3 region is CASSDRTRLVYGYTF. DNA for the CDR3: TGTGCCAGCAGTGACAGGACACGGCTCGTCTATGGCTACACCTTC.

This rearrangement joins TRBV24-1 to TRBJ2-7; TRBD1 agrees at 7 bases. The germline V gene encodes CDR1 KGHDR and CDR2 SFDVKD. Germline trimming cut 1 base from V and 7 bases from J; bases unmatched to any gene: 9. The CDR3 has 15 residues. The CDR3 is CATSDFATGRREQYF. DNA of the CDR3: TGTGCCACCAGTGATTTCGCGACAGGGAGACGGGAGCAGTACTTC.

The chain joins TRBV7-8 to TRBJ1-5, with D tentatively TRBD1 (6 bases). Germline V CDR1 and CDR2: SGHVS, FQNEAQ. Between the trimmed V and J ends, which lost 7 bases and 1 base, there was a span of 17 bases. This CDR3 contains 16 residues. The CDR3 DNA reads TGTGCCAGCATTCTAGGGGGGGATATAAGCAATCAGCCCCAGCATTTT. It is translated as CASILGGDISNQPQHF.

V and J are TRBV5-8 and TRBJ2-7; 7 nucleotides agree with TRBD1. V dropped 0 bases and J dropped 5; count of bases not matched to a gene: 5. Germline V lookup: CDR1 SGHTS, CDR2 YDEGEE. The CDR3 length is 14 residues. For the CDR3, the DNA is TGTGCCAGCAGCTTGGGACAGGGTGGCGACGAGCAGTACTTC. Residues: CASSLGQGGDEQYF.

This clone has a single count. CDR3 in amino acids: CASSLTALRGPQHF. The CDR3 DNA is TGTGCCAGCAGCCTTACAGCTCTACGGGGGCCCCAGCATTTT. The chain carries TRBV3-1 (or the pseudogene TRBV3-2) and TRBJ1-5; D call uncertain. The CDR3 sequence is 14 residues long. V shed 4 bases and J shed 9 bases, with 16 bases lying between them. The germline gives CDR1 LGHDT, CDR2 YNNKEL (reference sequence).

The V and J genes are TRBV18 and TRBJ1-2; the match to TRBD1 covers 8 bases. Germline CDR1 and CDR2: KGHSH and LQKENI. The V gene end was trimmed by 0 bases and the J gene end by 8 bases; junction bases not matched to a gene: 8. The CDR3 spans 15 residues. In DNA form, the CDR3 reads TGTGCCAGCTCACCACCGACAGGGGACCCCTTCGGCTACACCTTC. It is translated as CASSPPTGDPFGYTF.

The rearrangement links TRBV6-1 to TRBJ2-2; 9 positions match TRBD1. Germline lookup yields CDR1 MNHNS and CDR2 SASEGT. The CDR3 runs 17 residues. The junction had 10 bases not matched to a gene; V was cut back by 3 bases and J by 5 bases. The CDR3, as DNA: TGTGCCAGCAGTGAGATGTTGGGACAGGGCAAAACCGGGGAGCTGTTTTTT. As protein: CASSEMLGQGKTGELFF.

The chain carries TRBV2 and TRBJ2-2; 7 bases are shared with TRBD2. The CDR3 runs 16 residues. Germline V gives CDR1 SNHLY, CDR2 FYNNEI. Germline trimming cut 4 bases from V and 3 bases from J; bases unmatched to any gene: 8. CDR3 in DNA: TGTGCCAGCAGTGTGACTAGCTTTAGGGACACCGGGGAGCTGTTTTTT. Its protein product is CASSVTSFRDTGELFF.

This chain links TRBV2 with TRBJ2-3; 7 bases line up with TRBD1. Germline V gene data show CDR1 as SNHLY and CDR2 as FYNNEI. The CDR3 contains 14 residues. V lost 3 bases and J lost 1; bases outside the gene matches: 1. CDR3 sequence: CASSDQGGTDTQYF. CDR3 DNA: TGTGCCAGCAGTGACCAGGGGGGCACAGATACGCAGTATTTT.

This chain links TRBV4-1 with TRBJ2-7; 10 nucleotides match TRBD1. V shed 4 bases and J 2 bases; nucleotides not matched to a gene: 14. CDR1 MGHRA and CDR2 YSYEKL come from the germline V gene. The CDR3 length is 18 residues. CDR3 residues: CASSLGDFVGQGAYEQYF. CDR3 nucleotide sequence: TGCGCCAGCAGCCTCGGAGATTTCGTCGGACAGGGGGCCTACGAGCAGTACTTC.

This clone has only a few counts. The chain couples TRBV6-5 to TRBJ1-1, with TRBD1 identical over 7 bases. The germline gives CDR1 MNHEY, CDR2 SVGAGI. The CDR3 length is 14 residues. V was clipped by 2 bases and J by 11 bases; unmatched bases: 11. CDR3 DNA sequence: TGTGCCAGCAGTTACACTGAGGGGACAGTCTCGGCTTTCTTT. Its translation is CASSYTEGTVSAFF.

The chain joins TRBV6-5 to TRBJ1-2; the match to TRBD1 covers 11 bases. CDR1 and CDR2 (germline): MNHEY, SVGAGI. The V segment lost 6 bases and the J segment 6 bases; nucleotides outside the gene matches: 3. The CDR3 spans 13 residues. CDR3 nucleotides: TGTGCCAGCAGGCAGGGACAGGGGGATGGCTACACCTTC. The encoded protein is CASRQGQGDGYTF.